These 18 T cell receptor beta chains were all obtained from the same sample, sequenced in a study of shared clonotypes between healthy human individuals. The table came from immunoSEQ multiplex PCR; TCRdb's copy has only in-frame clones and leaves some out. Among 450,000 to 650,000 clones, just over 75% were seen once, and the ten largest hold around 12%. The sequenced sample was PBMCs. The receptors stem from a woman in her forties in good health. Some clones in this sample may be carry-over from other donors' samples.

V is TRBV18 and J is TRBJ2-1, with 9 bases identical to TRBD2. The CDR3 runs 17 residues. Looked up from germline, CDR1 is KGHSH and CDR2 is LQKENI. The V and J ends lost 2 bases and 7 bases, in that order; junction bases with no gene match: 12. The CDR3, as DNA: TGTGCCAGCTCACCAACGGATAGCGGGAGTGGGTTGAATGAGCAGTTCTTC. Translating gives CASSPTDSGSGLNEQFF.

V is TRBV29-1 and J is TRBJ1-2, with D possibly being TRBD1 (6 bases). Germline CDR1 reads SQVTM; CDR2 reads ANQGSEA. Deletions cut 5 bases from V and 6 bases from J, with 10 bases between. The length of the CDR3 is 11 residues. The CDR3 protein is CSVNGGDGYTF. In nucleotides, the CDR3 is TGCAGCGTTAACGGGGGCGATGGCTACACCTTC.

The chain employs TRBV5-6 and TRBJ1-3; D unclear. Germline V gives CDR1 SGHDT, CDR2 YYEEEE. Trimming took off 4 bases at V and 1 base at J, with 6 bases between the two ends. The CDR3 length is 13 residues. In nucleotides, the CDR3 is TGTGCCAGCAGCCGCCAGTCTGGAAACACCATATATTTT. Its protein product is CASSRQSGNTIYF. Together with reference TRBV5-6 and TRBJ1-3, the CDR3 gives the full variable domain: DAGVTQSPTHLIKTRGQQVTLRCSPKSGHDTVSWYQQALGQGPQFIFQYYEEEERQRGNFPDRFSGHQFPNYSSELNVNALLLGDSALYLCASSRQSGNTIYFGEGSWLTVV.

As for this clone: Since a much larger clone is just one base distant, this may be a read error. The rearrangement joins TRBV5-4 to TRBJ2-7; 7 bases are a match to TRBD2. Per the germline V gene, CDR1 is SGHNT and CDR2 is YYREEE (reference sequence). CDR3 size: 13 residues. CDR3 region: CASTDGLAAEQCF. Written as DNA, the CDR3 is TGTGCCAGCACCGATGGGCTAGCGGCGGAGCAGTGCTTC.

In this sample, this clone turned up a few times. The chain links TRBV5-1 to TRBJ2-3; 10 positions agree with TRBD2. CDR1 SGHRS and CDR2 YFSETQ come from the germline V gene. V was clipped by 4 bases and J by 3 bases; unmatched bases: 8. The CDR3 has 16 amino acids. CDR3 sequence: CASSPGLAQGTDTQYF. The CDR3 nucleotides read TGCGCCAGCAGCCCGGGACTAGCGCAGGGTACAGATACGCAGTATTTT. Based on the CDR3 plus reference TRBV5-1 and TRBJ2-3, the full variable domain is KAGVTQTPRYLIKTRGQQVTLSCSPISGHRSVSWYQQTPGQGLQFLFEYFSETQRNKGNFPGRFSGRQFSNSRSEMNVSTLELGDSALYLCASSPGLAQGTDTQYFGPGTRLTVL.

This clone was found many times. This chain uses TRBV27 with TRBJ2-7, with TRBD1 identical over 9 bases. The length of the CDR3 is 15 residues. Per the germline V gene, CDR1 is MNHEY and CDR2 is SMNVEV (reference sequence). The V and J ends lost 2 bases and 2 bases, in that order; junction bases with no gene match: 4. CDR3 region: CASSLRQGVAYEQYF. In nucleotides, the CDR3 is TGTGCCAGCAGTTTAAGACAGGGGGTTGCCTACGAGCAGTACTTC.

This chain uses TRBV19 with TRBJ1-1, with D possibly matching TRBD1 (6 bases). The CDR3 totals 18 residues. Germline loops: CDR1 LNHDA, CDR2 SQIVND (reference sequence). V lost 4 bases and J lost 5, with 26 bases in between. The chain's CDR3 is CASSTPRAGGRFRTEAFF. The CDR3 nucleotides are TGTGCCAGTAGTACCCCACGTGCGGGGGGGCGGTTTAGGACTGAAGCTTTCTTT. Drawing the rest from reference TRBV19 and TRBJ1-1, the complete variable domain is DGGITQSPKYLFRKEGQNVTLSCEQNLNHDAMYWYRQDPGQGLRLIYYSQIVNDFQKGDIAEGYSVSREKKESFPLTVTSAQKNPTAFYLCASSTPRAGGRFRTEAFFGQGTRLTVV.

A remark on this clone: A read error is likely, as this CDR3 ends without the conserved phenylalanine or tryptophan. The V and J genes are TRBV28 and TRBJ1-5, with TRBD1 as a possible D gene (5 bases). This CDR3 region has 15 residues. Trimming took off 2 bases at V and 7 bases at J, with 15 bases between the two ends. CDR1 is MDHEN and CDR2 is SYDVKM in the germline V gene. DNA of the CDR3: TGTGCCAGCAGTTTAGTCCAGGGCGAAGGGCAGCCCCAGCATTCT. Translation gives CASSLVQGEGQPQHS.

V and J are TRBV2 and TRBJ2-1; 13 nucleotides line up with TRBD2. The CDR3 runs to 15 residues. The junction had 7 bases not matched to a gene; V was cut back by 6 bases and J by 8 bases. CDR1 and CDR2 (germline): SNHLY, FYNNEI. For the CDR3, the DNA is TGTGCCAGCAGCCCCGGACTAGCGGGAGTCCATGAGCAGTTCTTC. It codes for CASSPGLAGVHEQFF.

This clone was observed a few times. The chain employs TRBV5-6 and TRBJ1-1; D not certain. CDR1 and CDR2 from the germline V gene are SGHDT and YYEEEE. This CDR3 spans 13 amino acids. Trimming pared 0 bases from V and 3 bases from J, leaving 6 bases between. CDR3 bases: TGTGCCAGCAGCTTGGTGGGTGACACTGAAGCTTTCTTT. This translates into CASSLVGDTEAFF.

The chain is built from TRBV5-4 and TRBJ2-1; D possibly matches TRBD1 or TRBD2 (5 bases each). Looked up from germline, CDR1 is SGHNT and CDR2 is YYREEE (reference sequence). The CDR3 consists of 15 residues. The V and J ends lost 6 bases and 10 bases respectively, with 23 bases between them. CDR3: CASNNWDPEVNEQFF. In nucleotides, the CDR3 is TGTGCCAGCAACAATTGGGACCCAGAGGTAAACGAGCAGTTCTTC.

The chain uses TRBV11-1 and TRBJ2-5; a weak D match, TRBD1 (5 bases). There are 15 residues in the CDR3. V lost 1 base and J 5 bases, leaving 14 bases between the germline ends. CDR1 is SGHAT and CDR2 is FQDESV in the germline V gene (reference sequence). The chain's CDR3 is CASSLVGRAWETQYF. Here the CDR3 DNA reads TGTGCCAGCAGCTTAGTTGGCAGGGCTTGGGAGACCCAGTACTTC.

The chain has TRBV5-1 and TRBJ2-3, with 11 bases matching TRBD2. The junction had 7 bases not matched to a gene; V was cut back by 3 bases and J by 4 bases. CDR1 SGHRS and CDR2 YFSETQ come from the germline V gene. This CDR3 comprises 16 residues. As DNA, the CDR3 is TGCGCCAGCAGCTCCGGGCTAGCGGGAGGATCAGATACGCAGTATTTT. It encodes CASSSGLAGGSDTQYF.

There are a few counts of this clone. The chain recombines TRBV6-6 with TRBJ2-1, with D unclear. CDR1 and CDR2 from the germline V gene are MNHNY and SVGAGI (reference sequence). This CDR3 has 12 residues. Trimming removed 5 bases from V and 9 bases from J, with 11 bases in between. CDR3 nucleotide sequence: TGTGCCAGCAGTCCCTGGCAAGGTGAGCAGTTCTTC. Protein product: CASSPWQGEQFF.

The chain couples TRBV5-6 to TRBJ2-2, with 11 positions matching TRBD1. Per germline, CDR1 SGHDT and CDR2 YYEEEE. This CDR3 spans 17 amino acids. V gave up 2 bases and J gave up 5 bases; unmatched junction bases: 8. This CDR3 reads CASSFHLDRGPTGELFF. The CDR3 DNA follows: TGTGCCAGCAGCTTTCACCTGGACAGGGGGCCAACCGGGGAGCTGTTTTTT.

The rearrangement joins TRBV5-4 to TRBJ1-1; 8 positions match TRBD1. Unmatched junction bases numbered 6, after V lost 4 bases and J lost 1 base. This CDR3 spans 15 amino acids. CDR1 SGHNT and CDR2 YYREEE come from the germline V gene (reference sequence). The CDR3 is CASSTGGTGNTEAFF. CDR3 in DNA: TGTGCCAGCAGCACGGGAGGGACAGGGAACACTGAAGCTTTCTTT.

The V gene is TRBV7-9, the J gene TRBJ2-2; 7 bases are shared with TRBD2. V lost 2 bases to trimming and J lost 1 base; unmatched junction nucleotides: 10. This CDR3 comprises 18 residues. The germline CDR1 and CDR2 sequences are SEHNR and FQNEAQ (reference sequence). In nucleotides, the CDR3 is TGTGCCAGCAGCTTAACCCTCGTACTAGCGAGGAACACCGGGGAGCTGTTTTTT. Translating it yields CASSLTLVLARNTGELFF.

The chain uses TRBV7-6 and TRBJ2-5; no clear D. The V gene's germline CDR1 is SGHVS and CDR2 FNYEAQ. V lost 5 bases and J lost 1, with 11 bases in between. There are 14 residues in the CDR3. In DNA, the CDR3 is TGTGCCAGCAGCCCCGACACAATCCAAGAGACCCAGTACTTC. Translating gives CASSPDTIQETQYF.